This T cell receptor beta chain was obtained from a study of Graves' ophthalmopathy and Graves' hyperthyroidism. From fresh peripheral blood, 10 ml in volume, the PBMCs were obtained. Investigators amplified TCR beta CDR3 regions from RNA transcripts. An opening RT-PCR round employed HTBI primers and preceded a second-round multiplex PCR. TCRdb called the multiplex PCR reads again in MiXCR, with one record for every CDR3 protein. Here the sample spans about 390,000 distinct CDR3 sequences, over 15% being singletons. Sequencing was performed on peripheral blood. This TCR derives from a woman aged 18-29 years with stable Graves' hyperthyroidism.

CDR3 residues: CSAPTSGSFLFSYEQYF. CDR3 DNA sequence: TGCAGTGCACCGACTAGCGGGAGTTTCCTTTTCTCCTACGAGCAGTACTTC. The J gene is TRBJ2-7, the V gene TRBV20-1; 12 bases align to TRBD2. Trimming took 6 bases from V and 0 from J; bases not matched to a gene: 12. The CDR3 spans 17 residues. CDR1 is DFQATT, CDR2 SNEGSKA, per germline (reference sequence).